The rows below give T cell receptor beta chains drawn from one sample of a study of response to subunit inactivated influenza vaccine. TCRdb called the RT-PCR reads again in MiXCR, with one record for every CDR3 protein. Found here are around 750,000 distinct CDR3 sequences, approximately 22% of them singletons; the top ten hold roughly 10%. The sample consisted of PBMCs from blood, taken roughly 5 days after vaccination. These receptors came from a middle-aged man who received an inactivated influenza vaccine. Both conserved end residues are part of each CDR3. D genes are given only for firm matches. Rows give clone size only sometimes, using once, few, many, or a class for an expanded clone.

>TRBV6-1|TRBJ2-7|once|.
TGTGCCAGCAGTGAGGTGGGGACACTATACGAGCAGTACTTC
CASSEVGTLYEQYF
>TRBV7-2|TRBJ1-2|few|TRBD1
TGTGCCAGCAGCTCTCGTTCCCACAGGGGGGCTAACTATGGCTACACCTTC
CASSSRSHRGANYGYTF
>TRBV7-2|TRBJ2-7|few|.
TGTGCCAGCAGCTTAAGTTTAGGTAGTTCCTACGAGCAGTACTTC
CASSLSLGSSYEQYF
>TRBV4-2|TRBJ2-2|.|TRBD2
TGTGCCAGCAGCCAACAGCGGGGGCCCGGGGAGCTGTTTTTT
CASSQQRGPGELFF
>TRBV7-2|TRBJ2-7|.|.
TGTGCCAGCAGCTTAACCCCCGTCAGCTCCTACGAGCAGTACTTC
CASSLTPVSSYEQYF
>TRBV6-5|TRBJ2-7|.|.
TGTGCCAGCAGTTACTCGGGTACAGGTCCGGGCGAGCAGTACTTC
CASSYSGTGPGEQYF
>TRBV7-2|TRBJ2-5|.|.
TGTGCCAGCAGCTTATGGGCAGAGACCCAGTACTTC
CASSLWAETQYF
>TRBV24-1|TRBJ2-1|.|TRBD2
TGTGCCACCAGTAAAGCGGGATCCTACAATGAGCAGTTCTTC
CATSKAGSYNEQFF
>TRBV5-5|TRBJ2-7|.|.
TGTGCCAGCAGCTACGAGGTCAGAGCCTACGAGCAGTACTTC
CASSYEVRAYEQYF
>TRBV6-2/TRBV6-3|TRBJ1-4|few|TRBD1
TGTGCCAGCAGTTACCGGGACAGCGGGACTAATGAAAAACTGTTTTTT
CASSYRDSGTNEKLFF
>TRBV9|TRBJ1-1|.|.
TGTGCCAGCAGCGTAGGGACTCTAGGGAACACTGAAGCTTTCTTT
CASSVGTLGNTEAFF
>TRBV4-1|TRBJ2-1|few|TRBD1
TGCGCCAGCAGCCAGGGGAGACAGGGGCCCCGTGAGCAGTTCTTC
CASSQGRQGPREQFF
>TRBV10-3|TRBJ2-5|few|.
TGTGCCATCAGGAAAGGCGAGGGGGAGACCCAGTACTTC
CAIRKGEGETQYF
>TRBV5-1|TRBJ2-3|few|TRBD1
TGCGCCAGCAGCTTCGGGACAGGGGGATCAGATACGCAGTATTTT
CASSFGTGGSDTQYF
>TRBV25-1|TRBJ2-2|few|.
TGTGCCAGCAGTGAATCCAAAGGTCTTCCGAACACCGGGGAGCTGTTTTTT
CASSESKGLPNTGELFF
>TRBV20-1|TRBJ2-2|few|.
TGCAGTGCTAGAGATAGCAGGGCAATCGGGGAGCTGTTTTTT
CSARDSRAIGELFF
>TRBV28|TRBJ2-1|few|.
TGTGCCAGCAGAGAGGGACAAGAGCAGTTCTTC
CASREGQEQFF
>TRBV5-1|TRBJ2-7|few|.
TGCGCCAGCAGCTTGATGGGGGGGCTTAATTACGAGCAGTACTTC
CASSLMGGLNYEQYF
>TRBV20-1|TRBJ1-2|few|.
TGCAGTGCTAGAGACTATGACTTAACCTTC
CSARDYDLTF
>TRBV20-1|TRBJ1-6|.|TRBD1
TGCAGTGCCTCACCGGGACAGGGTTTTTCACCCCTCCACTTT
CSASPGQGFSPLHF
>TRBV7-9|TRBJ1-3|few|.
TGTGCCAGCAGCTCGTGGGAGGACACCATATATTTT
CASSSWEDTIYF
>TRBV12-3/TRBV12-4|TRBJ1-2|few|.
TGTGCCAGCAGTTGGGGCGGGAACTATGGCTACACCTTC
CASSWGGNYGYTF
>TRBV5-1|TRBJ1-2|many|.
TGCGCCAGCAGCTTGGCCAATACCGGTCACTATGGCTACACCTTC
CASSLANTGHYGYTF
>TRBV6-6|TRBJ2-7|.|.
TGTGCCAGCAGTTACTCTGGGGAAAACGAGCAGTACTTC
CASSYSGENEQYF
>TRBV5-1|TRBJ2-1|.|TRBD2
TGCGCCAGCAGACCCCCGGGACTAGCGGGGTACAATGAGCAGTTCTTC
CASRPPGLAGYNEQFF
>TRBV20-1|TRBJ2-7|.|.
TGCAGTGCCGAACGAGGACCTACAGGGCCGCCGCCACCATACGAGCAGTACTTC
CSAERGPTGPPPPYEQYF
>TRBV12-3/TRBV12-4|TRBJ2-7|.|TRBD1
TGTGCCAGCAGGTCTTCCGGGACAGGGTCGAACGAGCAGTACTTC
CASRSSGTGSNEQYF
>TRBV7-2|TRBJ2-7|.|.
TGTGCCAGCAGCTTAGGGGGCAGCATACACGAGCAGTACTTC
CASSLGGSIHEQYF
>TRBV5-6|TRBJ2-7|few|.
TGTGCCAGCAGCTTGGCCGTGGGAGGAGGCTCCTACGAGCAGTACTTC
CASSLAVGGGSYEQYF
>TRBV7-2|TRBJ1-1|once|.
TGTGCCAGCTTGGGCAGGGCGACGAACACTGAAGCTTTCTTT
CASLGRATNTEAFF
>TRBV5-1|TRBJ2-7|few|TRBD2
TGCGCCAGCAGCTTGATGGGTACTAGCGGCGCCTACGAGCAGTACTTC
CASSLMGTSGAYEQYF
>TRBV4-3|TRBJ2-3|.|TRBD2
TGCGCCAGCAGCCAAGTCGTAGGAGCGGGAAGAGATACGCAGTATTTT
CASSQVVGAGRDTQYF
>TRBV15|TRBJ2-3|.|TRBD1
TGTGCCACCAGCAGAGTCGGGACAGCACTAACTACCGGATTGGATACGCAGTATTTT
CATSRVGTALTTGLDTQYF
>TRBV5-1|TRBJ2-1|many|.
TGCGCCAGCAGCCACGGACAAGCGGACAATGAGCAGTTCTTC
CASSHGQADNEQFF
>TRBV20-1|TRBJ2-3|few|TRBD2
TGCAGTGCTACCTCAGCGGGAGGGCCCCCAGATACGCAGTATTTT
CSATSAGGPPDTQYF
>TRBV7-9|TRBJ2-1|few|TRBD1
TGTGCCACCCTTATACCGACAGGGGAAGGTGAGCAGTTCTTC
CATLIPTGEGEQFF
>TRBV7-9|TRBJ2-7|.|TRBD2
TGTGCCAGCAGCGATTGGACTAGCGGGAGTCGATACTTC
CASSDWTSGSRYF
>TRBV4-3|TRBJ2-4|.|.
TGCGCCAGCAGCCAAGATCCGGTAGCCAAAAACATTCAGTACTTC
CASSQDPVAKNIQYF
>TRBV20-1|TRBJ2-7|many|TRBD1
TGCAGTGCTACAGACAGGGGGCGCACCTACGAGCAGTACTTC
CSATDRGRTYEQYF
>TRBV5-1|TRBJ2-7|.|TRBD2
TGCGCCAGCAGCCCTAGCGGGGGTGCCTCCTACGAGCAGTACTTC
CASSPSGGASYEQYF
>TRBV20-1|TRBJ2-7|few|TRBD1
TGCAGTGCTAGAGATCAGGGGGCCGTGTCCTACGAGCAGTACTTC
CSARDQGAVSYEQYF